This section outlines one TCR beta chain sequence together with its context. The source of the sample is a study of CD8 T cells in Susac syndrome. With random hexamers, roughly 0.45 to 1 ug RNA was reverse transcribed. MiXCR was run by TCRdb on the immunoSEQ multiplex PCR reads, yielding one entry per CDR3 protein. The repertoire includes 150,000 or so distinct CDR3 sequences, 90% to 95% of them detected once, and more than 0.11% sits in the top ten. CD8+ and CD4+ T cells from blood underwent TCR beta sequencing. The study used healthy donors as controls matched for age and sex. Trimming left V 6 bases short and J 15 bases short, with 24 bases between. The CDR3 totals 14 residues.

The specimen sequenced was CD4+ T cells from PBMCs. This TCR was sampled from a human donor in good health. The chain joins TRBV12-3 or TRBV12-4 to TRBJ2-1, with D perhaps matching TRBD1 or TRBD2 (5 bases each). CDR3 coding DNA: TGTGCCAGCAGCCAAGGGACCCGAGGGGCTCGGCGGTTCTTC. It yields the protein CASSQGTRGARRFF.